A single sample gave rise to the 20 T cell receptor beta chains below, sequenced in a study of blood T cell repertoires in COVID-19. Method: immunoSEQ multiplex PCR; TCRdb's copy keeps in-frame clones and lacks some. Of about 400,000 clones in the sample, around 90% are singletons; the top ten hold 1% to 1.5%. Material for sequencing was peripheral blood. The receptors shown here come from a man aged 35 to 55 with acute or convalescent COVID-19.

The chain links TRBV5-1 to TRBJ2-3; TRBD2 is a possible D gene (5 bases). From germline, CDR1 is SGHRS and CDR2 YFSETQ. V was cut by 5 bases and J by 1 base, with 8 bases left in between. The length of the CDR3 is 13 residues. This CDR3 is CASSLEGTDTQYF. CDR3 in DNA: TGCGCCAGCAGTCTGGAGGGCACAGATACGCAGTATTTT.

The chain has TRBV19 and TRBJ1-5; D is possibly TRBD1 (6 bases). Germline loops: CDR1 LNHDA, CDR2 SQIVND (reference sequence). This CDR3 has 13 residues. V was pared by 5 bases and J by 7 bases, with 12 bases between. CDR3 protein: CASSGSGEQPQHF. The DNA of the CDR3 is TGTGCCAGTAGTGGGTCAGGGGAGCAGCCCCAGCATTTT.

The J gene is TRBJ2-2, the V gene TRBV27, with 9 bases lining up with TRBD2. V lost 3 bases, J lost 6 bases, and 5 bases stayed unmatched. Germline CDR1 is MNHEY and CDR2 is SMNVEV (reference sequence). The CDR3 length is 15 residues. CDR3 DNA sequence: TGTGCCAGCAGTTTCGTAGCGGGGGAATCCGGGGAGCTGTTTTTT. Translating gives CASSFVAGESGELFF.

V usage is TRBV4-1 and J usage is TRBJ2-7; 11 bases match TRBD1. Trimming took 4 bases from V and 10 from J; bases not matched to a gene: 15. This CDR3 region has 16 residues. Germline assignment: CDR1 MGHRA and CDR2 YSYEKL. The CDR3 loop reads CASSLTLDRGRNGQYF. The CDR3 DNA reads TGCGCCAGCAGCCTTACTTTGGACAGGGGGCGGAACGGTCAGTACTTC.

The chain carries TRBV11-3 and TRBJ2-6, with 9 bases aligning to TRBD2. The CDR3 loop spans 18 amino acids. With V trimmed by 10 bases and J by 0 bases, 13 bases remained unmatched. The germline V gene encodes CDR1 SGHNT and CDR2 YENEEA. The CDR3: CAIVLGGRALSGANVLTF. The CDR3 coding sequence is TGTGCCATCGTGCTTGGCGGGAGGGCCCTCTCTGGGGCCAACGTCCTGACTTTC.

The V gene is TRBV6-2 or TRBV6-3, the J gene TRBJ1-6; D may be TRBD1 (5 bases). This CDR3 is built from 13 residues. The ends were cut back, 6 bases at V and 10 bases at J, with 13 bases in the middle. Germline lookup yields CDR1 MNHEY and CDR2 SVGEGT. The CDR3 coding sequence is TGTGCCAGCAGCCTCCTGGGGGGATCACCCCTCCACTTT. Its translation: CASSLLGGSPLHF.

In this sample, this clone turned up once. The chain combines TRBV29-1 with TRBJ1-2, with 7 bases aligning to TRBD1. The CDR3 length is 15 residues. The V gene end was trimmed by 4 bases and the J gene end by 0 bases; junction bases not matched to a gene: 8. Per germline, CDR1 SQVTM and CDR2 ANQGSEA. The CDR3 loop is CSVVRTGDTNYGYTF. The DNA for the CDR3 is TGCAGCGTTGTCCGAACAGGGGACACTAACTATGGCTACACCTTC.

With respect to this clone: The same CDR3 also results from other DNA sequences found in this sample. The chain carries TRBV28 and TRBJ2-7; TRBD1 might be the D (6 bases). The V gene lost 3 bases and the J gene lost 0 bases, with 6 bases spanning the gap. CDR3 length equals 13 residues. CDR1 is MDHEN, CDR2 SYDVKM, per germline. CDR3 in DNA: TGTGCCAGCAGTTTGGACAGCTCCTACGAGCAGTACTTC. Its translation: CASSLDSSYEQYF. The variable domain in full, with the rest retrieved from reference TRBV28 and TRBJ2-7, is DVKVTQSSRYLVKRTGEKVFLECVQDMDHENMFWYRQDPGLGLRLIYFSYDVKMKEKGDIPEGYSVSREKKERFSLILESASTNQTSMYLCASSLDSSYEQYFGPGTRLTVT.

The V and J genes are TRBV30 and TRBJ1-5; D may be TRBD1 (5 bases). This CDR3 is built from 13 residues. Germline CDR1 GTSNPN, CDR2 SVGIG (reference sequence). Trimming took off 2 bases at V and 5 bases at J, with 10 bases between the two ends. The CDR3 DNA sequence: TGTGCCTGGAGTACAGGTCGCGATCAGCCCCAGCATTTT. This codes for CAWSTGRDQPQHF.

The chain links TRBV7-8 to TRBJ1-2; 7 nucleotides align to TRBD1. V lost 4 bases to trimming and J lost 5 bases; unmatched junction nucleotides: 13. The CDR3 covers 16 residues. Germline-derived CDR1 and CDR2 are SGHVS and FQNEAQ. In DNA form, the CDR3 reads TGTGCCAGCAGCTCTCCCTCGACAGGGCAGGGATATGGCTACACCTTC. This gives the protein CASSSPSTGQGYGYTF.

V and J are TRBV7-3 and TRBJ2-1; weak D call: TRBD2 (6 bases). Germline assignment: CDR1 SGHTA and CDR2 FQGTGA. Trimming cost V 2 bases and J 7 bases, with 15 bases left between them. The CDR3 length is 15 residues. The CDR3 loop is CASSLAGRRVNEQFF. The CDR3 nucleotides read TGTGCCAGCAGCTTAGCGGGGAGAAGGGTGAATGAGCAGTTCTTC.

The gene calls are TRBV19 and TRBJ2-1; D might be TRBD2 (6 bases). The CDR3 runs to 10 residues. The V end was cut by 8 bases, the J end by 15 bases, with 14 bases between. In germline, CDR1 is LNHDA, CDR2 SQIVND (reference sequence). In DNA form, the CDR3 reads TGTGCCAGTGAGGAGGGAAGTCTGTTCTTC. Encoded protein: CASEEGSLFF.

V is TRBV5-4 and J is TRBJ2-3; TRBD2 agrees at 7 bases. Germline V CDR1 and CDR2: SGHNT, YYREEE (reference sequence). The length of the CDR3 is 14 residues. With 4 bases clipped from V and 5 bases from J, the junction kept 7 bases outside the gene matches. In DNA, the CDR3 is TGTGCCAGCAGCCCCGGACGGGAGGTAGATACGCAGTATTTT. This translates into CASSPGREVDTQYF.

V and J are TRBV19 and TRBJ1-6; TRBD1 agrees at 9 bases. Looked up from germline, CDR1 is LNHDA and CDR2 is SQIVND (reference sequence). The V gene end was trimmed by 9 bases and the J gene end by 1 base; junction bases not matched to a gene: 4. The length of the CDR3 is 15 residues. CDR3 loop: CASRQGVSYNSPLHF. DNA of the CDR3: TGTGCCAGCCGACAGGGGGTATCCTATAATTCACCCCTCCACTTT.

V is TRBV5-4 and J is TRBJ1-1, with D maybe TRBD1 (6 bases). There are 14 residues in the CDR3. With 4 bases removed from V and 3 bases from J, the gap between germline ends came to 13 bases. CDR1 and CDR2 (germline): SGHNT, YYREEE (reference sequence). This chain's CDR3 is CASSATGSDTEAFF. The CDR3 DNA reads as TGTGCCAGCAGCGCTACAGGGTCGGACACTGAAGCTTTCTTT.

The rearrangement joins TRBV28 to TRBJ2-7; 9 bases fit TRBD1. Trimming cost V 1 base and J 0 bases; bases outside gene matches: 7. The length of the CDR3 is 17 residues. The V gene's germline CDR1 is MDHEN and CDR2 SYDVKM. The CDR3 DNA is TGTGCCAGCAGTTTATACCCCACAGGGGGCTCCTCCTACGAGCAGTACTTC. Amino acids: CASSLYPTGGSSYEQYF.

A single count supports this clone. V usage is TRBV2 and J usage is TRBJ1-5; 10 bases agree with TRBD1. CDR1 is SNHLY, CDR2 FYNNEI, per germline. CDR3 size: 16 residues. V dropped 8 bases and J dropped 0; count of bases not matched to a gene: 7. The CDR3 region is CASGDRGFGSNQPQHF. The DNA of the CDR3 is TGTGCCAGCGGGGACAGGGGTTTCGGTAGCAATCAGCCCCAGCATTTT.

V is TRBV3-1 (or the pseudogene TRBV3-2) and J is TRBJ1-2; D gene ambiguous. There are 15 residues in the CDR3. Germline values: CDR1 LGHDT, CDR2 YNNKEL (reference sequence). Trimming took off 4 bases at V and 7 bases at J, with 19 bases between the two ends. The CDR3 spells CASSPGAVPITGYTF. The DNA for the CDR3 is TGTGCCAGCAGCCCTGGTGCGGTCCCTATAACTGGCTACACCTTC.

This clone was recorded a few times. V is TRBV7-9 and J is TRBJ2-7; 9 nucleotides match TRBD1. The CDR3 is made up of 15 amino acids. V was clipped by 3 bases and J by 4 bases; unmatched bases: 7. CDR1 is SEHNR and CDR2 is FQNEAQ in the germline V gene (reference sequence). The CDR3 protein is CASSFLDRGNYEQYF. The CDR3 region has the DNA TGTGCCAGCAGCTTTTTAGACAGGGGGAATTACGAGCAGTACTTC. The variable domain in full, with the rest retrieved from reference TRBV7-9 and TRBJ2-7, is DTGVSQNPRHKITKRGQNVTFRCDPISEHNRLYWYRQTLGQGPEFLTYFQNEAQLEKSRLLSDRFSAERPKGSFSTLEIQRTEQGDSAMYLCASSFLDRGNYEQYFGPGTRLTVT.

This sequence joins TRBV7-3 and TRBJ2-5, with TRBD1 matching over 7 bases. Per the germline V gene, CDR1 is SGHTA and CDR2 is FQGTGA. There are 16 residues in the CDR3. V trimming: 5 bases; J trimming: 4 bases; junction bases outside the gene matches: 13. DNA for the CDR3: TGTGCCAGCAGCCTCAAGACAGGGCGATTGGGAGAGACCCAGTACTTC. It is translated as CASSLKTGRLGETQYF. Full variable domain (outside the CDR3, taken from reference TRBV7-3 and TRBJ2-5): GAGVSQTPSNKVTEKGKYVELRCDPISGHTALYWYRQSLGQGPEFLIYFQGTGAADDSGLPNDRFFAVRPEGSVSTLKIQRTERGDSAVYLCASSLKTGRLGETQYFGPGTRLLVL.